This T cell receptor beta chain comes out of a study of post-analysis software for immune sequencing data. The library was made from cDNA and included unique molecular identifiers. TCRdb re-analysed the PCR reads in MiXCR, keeping a single row per CDR3 protein. The sample has about 430,000 distinct CDR3 sequences; about 39% are singletons. Whole-study results and caveats: Significantly decreased normalized Chao1 diversity was recorded for multiple sclerosis patients relative to controls. Several TRBV segments occurring more often in patients than controls included TRBV5-6, TRBV5-1 and TRBV20-1.

Regarding this clonotype: Antigen unknown.

V was cut by 6 bases and J by 2 bases, with 13 bases left in between. This CDR3 comprises 14 residues. Germline CDR1 and CDR2: MNHEY and SVGEGT. This TCR was sampled from a girl aged 2 to 9 with multiple sclerosis. Material: blood. The rearrangement uses TRBV6-2 or TRBV6-3 and TRBJ1-2; TRBD1 is a possible D gene (5 bases). Here the CDR3 reads CASSYLQENYGYTF. Written as DNA, the CDR3 is TGTGCCAGCAGCTACCTACAGGAGAACTATGGCTACACCTTC.